These T cell receptor beta chains were read from a single sample in a study of patients and donors after allogeneic stem cell transplantation. From the RT-PCR reads, TCRdb called clonotypes with MiXCR, one entry per CDR3 protein. The table includes roughly 880,000 distinct CDR3 sequences, more than 15% detected once. Sample: blood, either unsorted or a sorted T cell fraction (not recorded which). These receptor sequences come from a human donor who was either an allogeneic HSCT recipient or a stem cell or donor lymphocyte infusion donor (not recorded which). It is not recorded whose cells these are; they may come from a transplant donor. Both conserved end residues are part of each CDR3. D genes are given only for firm matches.

V gene: TRBV11-3; D gene: .; J gene: TRBJ2-3; CDR3 protein: CASSLERRADTQYF
V gene: TRBV6-5; D gene: TRBD1; J gene: TRBJ2-6; CDR3 protein: CASSYVGQGVSGANVLTF
V gene: TRBV28; D gene: .; J gene: TRBJ2-1; CDR3 protein: CASSLWVARGYYNEQFF
V gene: TRBV9; D gene: TRBD2; J gene: TRBJ2-1; CDR3 protein: CASSVGGGGAVYEQFF
V gene: TRBV29-1; D gene: TRBD1; J gene: TRBJ2-2; CDR3 protein: CSVDRDSANTGELFF
V gene: TRBV7-3; D gene: TRBD1; J gene: TRBJ2-3; CDR3 protein: CASSLTSRGRDTQYF
V gene: TRBV25-1; D gene: .; J gene: TRBJ2-2; CDR3 protein: CASSDGLTGELFF
V gene: TRBV12-3/TRBV12-4; D gene: .; J gene: TRBJ2-4; CDR3 protein: CASSHNGLAKNIQYF
V gene: TRBV11-1; D gene: .; J gene: TRBJ2-7; CDR3 protein: CASSLPTREGESSYEQYF
V gene: TRBV20-1; D gene: TRBD2; J gene: TRBJ2-1; CDR3 protein: CSAPSRGSTHSYNEQFF
V gene: TRBV10-3; D gene: TRBD1; J gene: TRBJ2-1; CDR3 protein: CAISPRDRGPPEYNEQFF
V gene: TRBV20-1; D gene: .; J gene: TRBJ1-5; CDR3 protein: CSATEANSNQPQHF
V gene: TRBV29-1; D gene: .; J gene: TRBJ2-7; CDR3 protein: CGVVIETGLGQYF
V gene: TRBV5-1; D gene: TRBD1; J gene: TRBJ2-4; CDR3 protein: CASSLDRGSNIQYF
V gene: TRBV20-1; D gene: TRBD1; J gene: TRBJ2-5; CDR3 protein: CSAPTGDRGETQYF
V gene: TRBV7-2; D gene: .; J gene: TRBJ1-1; CDR3 protein: CASSPRHLGKAFF
V gene: TRBV20-1; D gene: .; J gene: TRBJ2-2; CDR3 protein: CSASAGPPGELFF
V gene: TRBV19; D gene: .; J gene: TRBJ2-7; CDR3 protein: CASSTQARGSYEQYF
V gene: TRBV10-3; D gene: .; J gene: TRBJ2-3; CDR3 protein: CAAGYSTDTQYF
V gene: TRBV20-1; D gene: TRBD2; J gene: TRBJ2-5; CDR3 protein: CSAPRRAGGQETQYF
V gene: TRBV20-1; D gene: .; J gene: TRBJ2-3; CDR3 protein: CSARRRLGNTDTQYF
V gene: TRBV7-2; D gene: TRBD2; J gene: TRBJ2-5; CDR3 protein: CASSLGASGGTETQYF
V gene: TRBV7-9; D gene: .; J gene: TRBJ2-7; CDR3 protein: CASSLDPNYEQYF
V gene: TRBV6-1; D gene: TRBD1; J gene: TRBJ1-5; CDR3 protein: CASSIPGQGANQPQHF
V gene: TRBV20-1; D gene: TRBD1; J gene: TRBJ2-5; CDR3 protein: CSARIPGGQETQYF
V gene: TRBV5-1; D gene: .; J gene: TRBJ1-3; CDR3 protein: CASKELSSGNTIYF
V gene: TRBV7-2; D gene: .; J gene: TRBJ2-1; CDR3 protein: CASSLDLWQGRENEQFF
V gene: TRBV12-3/TRBV12-4; D gene: .; J gene: TRBJ2-2; CDR3 protein: CASRPRESGELFF
V gene: TRBV5-5; D gene: .; J gene: TRBJ2-1; CDR3 protein: CASSSKGDSSYNEQFF
V gene: TRBV12-3/TRBV12-4; D gene: .; J gene: TRBJ2-3; CDR3 protein: CASSNLGPGSDFDTDTQYF
V gene: TRBV2; D gene: .; J gene: TRBJ2-7; CDR3 protein: CASTPALTSSYEQYF
V gene: TRBV7-9; D gene: TRBD1; J gene: TRBJ2-1; CDR3 protein: CASSLPTGGNEQFF
V gene: TRBV24-1; D gene: .; J gene: TRBJ2-1; CDR3 protein: CATSDFRSHPFF
V gene: TRBV4-2; D gene: TRBD1; J gene: TRBJ1-5; CDR3 protein: CASSQETTGSNQPQHF
V gene: TRBV15; D gene: .; J gene: TRBJ1-2; CDR3 protein: CATSRRDNYGYTF
V gene: TRBV25-1; D gene: .; J gene: TRBJ1-6; CDR3 protein: CASGWAFDSPLHF